This T cell receptor (beta chain) was identified during a study of cytomegalovirus exposure and HLA in healthy donors. Study outcomes and limitations: Cytomegalovirus association was assigned to some 160 TCR beta chains. According to a subsequent analysis, TCR clusters identified in the first cohort showed a tendency to co-occur across the roughly 110 validation repertoires. Rare TCR sequences predominated, though certain public TCRs were found in many donors.

CDR1 and CDR2 from the germline V gene are SGDLS and YYNGEE. This CDR3 comprises 15 residues. Unmatched junction bases numbered 6, after V lost 3 bases and J lost 2 bases. This clone appeared once. Its specificity is unknown. Profiled with immunoSEQ multiplex PCR; TCRdb holds only in-frame clones, not every one. The profile shows 71,000 or so clones, approximately 95% of them singletons. From the 120-subject validation cohort, which was separate from the roughly 700-subject first cohort, the donors were drawn. J is TRBJ2-3 and V is TRBV9, with 7 bases lining up with TRBD1. Sequenced input: PBMCs. This sequence originates from a woman aged 18 to 35 in good health and CMV-seropositive. The CDR3 region has the DNA TGTGCCAGCAGCGCACGGGACAGCCCCACAGATACGCAGTATTTT. This encodes CASSARDSPTDTQYF.